This is a list of T cell receptor beta chains from one sample in a study of OX40 agonist ivuxolimab in advanced cancers. Measured with immunoSEQ multiplex PCR; TCRdb has only the in-frame clones, and not every one. This table holds 30,000 or so clones, 65% to 85% found once. Sequenced here: CD4+ or CD8+ T cells sorted from blood, sampled in a trial of the OX40 agonist ivuxolimab. These receptors all come from an adult with an advanced solid tumor such as melanoma, head and neck, liver or kidney cancer. Both conserved end residues are part of each CDR3. Fields, in order: J gene, V gene, clone size, CDR3 protein. The size field is filled for only some rows; it gives once, few, many or a size class.

TRBJ2-3 | TRBV5-1 | NA | CASSLEEVRGQTDTQYF
TRBJ2-1 | TRBV20-1 | NA | CSARSAYEQFF
TRBJ1-2 | TRBV6-6 | NA | CASSPRGPNYGYTF
TRBJ2-2 | TRBV29-1 | NA | CSVAGTDTGELFF
TRBJ2-3 | TRBV10-3 | NA | CAITLDPNTDTQYF
TRBJ2-3 | TRBV7-9 | few | CASITPLEDTQYF
TRBJ2-7 | TRBV7-9 | NA | CASSQSTKPPYEQYF
TRBJ2-7 | TRBV9 | NA | CASSGPDRGLHEQYF
TRBJ2-5 | TRBV7-7 | NA | CASSLDLGVAETQYF
TRBJ2-1 | TRBV5-6 | few | CASSSFRARSYNEQFF
TRBJ2-2 | TRBV6-5 | once | CASSYTGSDTGELFF
TRBJ2-7 | TRBV5-1 | NA | CASSLQGTYEQYF
TRBJ2-5 | TRBV28 | NA | CASKLVQETQYF
TRBJ1-4 | TRBV28 | NA | CASSFYQENEKLFF
TRBJ1-2 | TRBV19 | few | CASSIGLAIYDGYTF
TRBJ2-7 | TRBV27 | NA | CASSLGTSGGYEQYF
TRBJ2-3 | TRBV27 | NA | CASGVSTDTQYF
TRBJ2-1 | TRBV27 | NA | CASSSTSGRARGNEQFF
TRBJ1-2 | TRBV5-1 | few | CASSLVIRYGYTF
TRBJ2-7 | TRBV15 | NA | CATSRPGQGAYEQYF
TRBJ2-7 | TRBV9 | NA | CASSVAQGQGIYEQYF
TRBJ2-5 | TRBV11-2 | NA | CASSLEVLQETQYF
TRBJ2-7 | TRBV7-2 | NA | CASSPTGRGLRHEQYF
TRBJ1-2 | TRBV25-1 | NA | CASSAIGSYGYTF
TRBJ1-1 | TRBV4-2 | NA | CASSQSSSAFF
TRBJ2-5 | TRBV25-1 | NA | CASKGGRETQYF
TRBJ2-5 | TRBV2 | once | CATLPERETQYF
TRBJ2-7 | TRBV5-1 | NA | CASSTGGGLYEQYF
TRBJ2-5 | TRBV27 | NA | CASSLYPTFETQYF
TRBJ2-7 | TRBV7-8 | NA | CASSLEVAGAPYEQYF
TRBJ2-1 | TRBV28 | NA | CASSFYSGSYNEQFF
TRBJ1-1 | TRBV29-1 | NA | CSVEWAAVNTEAFF
TRBJ2-7 | TRBV7-9 | NA | CASSYGQGGEQYF
TRBJ2-7 | TRBV27 | NA | CASSLRQGFYEQYF